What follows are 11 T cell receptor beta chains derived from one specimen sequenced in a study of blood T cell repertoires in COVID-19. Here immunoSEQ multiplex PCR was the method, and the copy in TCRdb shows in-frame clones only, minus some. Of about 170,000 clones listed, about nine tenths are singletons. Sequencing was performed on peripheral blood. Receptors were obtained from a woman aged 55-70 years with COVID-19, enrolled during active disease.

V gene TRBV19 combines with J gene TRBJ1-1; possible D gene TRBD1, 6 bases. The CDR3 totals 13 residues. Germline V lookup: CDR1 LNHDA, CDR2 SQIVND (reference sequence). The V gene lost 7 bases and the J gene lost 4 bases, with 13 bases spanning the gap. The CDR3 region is CASKSDRLTEAFF. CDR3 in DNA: TGTGCCAGTAAGTCGGACAGACTCACTGAAGCTTTCTTT. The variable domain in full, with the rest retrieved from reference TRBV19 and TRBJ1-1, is DGGITQSPKYLFRKEGQNVTLSCEQNLNHDAMYWYRQDPGQGLRLIYYSQIVNDFQKGDIAEGYSVSREKKESFPLTVTSAQKNPTAFYLCASKSDRLTEAFFGQGTRLTVV.

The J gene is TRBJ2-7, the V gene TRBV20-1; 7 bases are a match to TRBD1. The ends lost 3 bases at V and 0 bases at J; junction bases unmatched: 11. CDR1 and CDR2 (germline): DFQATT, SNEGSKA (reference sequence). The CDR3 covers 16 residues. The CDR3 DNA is TGCAGTGCTAGTCGCCCCCGGGACAGTCGCTCCTACGAGCAGTACTTC. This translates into CSASRPRDSRSYEQYF.

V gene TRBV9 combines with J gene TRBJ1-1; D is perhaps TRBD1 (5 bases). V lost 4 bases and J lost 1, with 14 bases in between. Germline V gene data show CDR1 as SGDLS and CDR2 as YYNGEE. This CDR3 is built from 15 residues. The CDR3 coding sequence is TGTGCCAGCAGCCCACCGGGACTTGCGAACACTGAAGCTTTCTTT. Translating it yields CASSPPGLANTEAFF.

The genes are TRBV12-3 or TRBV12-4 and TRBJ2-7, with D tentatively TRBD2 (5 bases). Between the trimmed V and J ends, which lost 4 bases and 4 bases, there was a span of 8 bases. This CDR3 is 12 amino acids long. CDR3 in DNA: TGTGCCAGCAGTTCTGGACTGTACGAGCAGTACTTC. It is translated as CASSSGLYEQYF.

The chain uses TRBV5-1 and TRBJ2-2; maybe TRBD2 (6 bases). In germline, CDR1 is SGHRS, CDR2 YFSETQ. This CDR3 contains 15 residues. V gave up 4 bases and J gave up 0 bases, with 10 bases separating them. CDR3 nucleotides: TGCGCCAGCAGCACCAGCGGGTCGAACACCGGGGAGCTGTTTTTT. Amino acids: CASSTSGSNTGELFF.

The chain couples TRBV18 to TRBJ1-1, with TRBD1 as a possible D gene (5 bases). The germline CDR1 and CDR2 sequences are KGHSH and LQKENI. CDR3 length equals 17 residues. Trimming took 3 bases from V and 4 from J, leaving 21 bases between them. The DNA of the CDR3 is TGTGCCAGCTCACCCCCAGCCTCAGGAACAAGGGGCACTGAAGCTTTCTTT. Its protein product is CASSPPASGTRGTEAFF.

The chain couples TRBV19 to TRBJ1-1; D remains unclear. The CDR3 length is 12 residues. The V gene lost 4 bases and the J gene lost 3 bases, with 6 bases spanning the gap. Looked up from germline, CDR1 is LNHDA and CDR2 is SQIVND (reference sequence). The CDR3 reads CASSKTYTEAFF. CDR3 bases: TGTGCCAGTAGTAAAACTTACACTGAAGCTTTCTTT.

The CDR3 DNA reads TGTGCCAGCGAACCCGGCACAGGGATCTACGAGCAGTACTTC. Residues: CASEPGTGIYEQYF. V is TRBV6-5 and J is TRBJ2-7, with a possible D match to TRBD1 (6 bases). Germline V CDR1 and CDR2: MNHEY, SVGAGI. The CDR3 is 14 amino acids. Trimming pared 8 bases from V and 3 bases from J, leaving 17 bases between.

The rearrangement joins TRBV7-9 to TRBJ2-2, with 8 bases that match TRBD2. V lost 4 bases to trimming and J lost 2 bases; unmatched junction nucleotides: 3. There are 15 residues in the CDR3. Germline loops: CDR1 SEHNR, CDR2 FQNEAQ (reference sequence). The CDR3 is CASSSRGVNTGELFF. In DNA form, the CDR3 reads TGTGCCAGCAGCTCGCGGGGGGTAAACACCGGGGAGCTGTTTTTT. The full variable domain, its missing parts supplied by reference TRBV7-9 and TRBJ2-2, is DTGVSQNPRHKITKRGQNVTFRCDPISEHNRLYWYRQTLGQGPEFLTYFQNEAQLEKSRLLSDRFSAERPKGSFSTLEIQRTEQGDSAMYLCASSSRGVNTGELFFGEGSRLTVL.

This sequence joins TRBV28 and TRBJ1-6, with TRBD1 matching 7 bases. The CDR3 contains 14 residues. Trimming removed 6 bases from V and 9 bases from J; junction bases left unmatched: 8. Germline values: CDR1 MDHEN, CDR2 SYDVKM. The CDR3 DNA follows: TGTGCCAGCAGACAGACAGGGCCAGGTTCACCCCTCCACTTT. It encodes CASRQTGPGSPLHF.

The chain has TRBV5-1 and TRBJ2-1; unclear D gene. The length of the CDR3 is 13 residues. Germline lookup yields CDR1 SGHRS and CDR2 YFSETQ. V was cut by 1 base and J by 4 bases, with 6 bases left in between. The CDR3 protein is CASSLRSYNEQFF. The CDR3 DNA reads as TGCGCCAGCAGCTTGCGGTCTTACAATGAGCAGTTCTTC. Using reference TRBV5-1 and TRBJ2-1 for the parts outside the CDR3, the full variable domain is KAGVTQTPRYLIKTRGQQVTLSCSPISGHRSVSWYQQTPGQGLQFLFEYFSETQRNKGNFPGRFSGRQFSNSRSEMNVSTLELGDSALYLCASSLRSYNEQFFGPGTRLTVL.